One and the same sample provided the 20 T cell receptor beta chains below, sequenced in a study of neurological immune-mediated disorders. Via MiXCR, TCRdb re-called the 5' RACE reads, giving one row per CDR3 protein. The table lists 55,000 to 75,000 distinct CDR3 sequences, over 4% of them singletons. Specimen: PBMCs. These receptors came from a human donor with multiple sclerosis. The donor label of this sample is uncertain.

At least ten counts were recorded for this clonotype. The V call is TRBV7-7, the J call TRBJ2-1; 10 nucleotides align to TRBD1. Trimming took 5 bases from V and 4 from J; bases not matched to a gene: 14. Germline-derived CDR1 and CDR2 are SSHAT and FNYEAQ (reference sequence). The CDR3 contains 18 residues. The CDR3, as DNA: TGTGCCAGCAGCCCGAAACACGCCGGGACAGGGGAATACAATGAGCAGTTCTTC. Translated: CASSPKHAGTGEYNEQFF.

This clonotype was observed many times. CDR3 nucleotides: TGTGCCAGCAGCTTCAGTAGGGACGCCGAGCAGTACTTC. Protein product: CASSFSRDAEQYF. The V call is TRBV11-2, the J call TRBJ2-7; D is possibly TRBD1 or TRBD2 (5 bases each). Germline assignment: CDR1 SGHAT and CDR2 FQNNGV. This CDR3 region has 13 residues. V was pared by 3 bases and J by 6 bases, with 12 bases between. Full variable domain (missing parts from reference TRBV11-2 and TRBJ2-7): EAGVAQSPRYKIIEKRQSVAFWCNPISGHATLYWYQQILGQGPKLLIQFQNNGVVDDSQLPKDRFSAERLKGVDSTLKIQPAKLEDSAVYLCASSFSRDAEQYFGPGTRLTVT.

This clonotype was seen repeatedly, ten times or more. The CDR3 coding sequence is TGTGCCAGCAGTTTGGACGAGTCCTACGAGCAGTACTTC. Its translation is CASSLDESYEQYF. This chain uses TRBV12-3 or TRBV12-4 with TRBJ2-7; D is uncertain. V shed 3 bases and J shed 1 base, with 7 bases lying between them. The CDR3 is made up of 13 amino acids.

This clonotype showed up many times. This rearrangement joins TRBV5-1 to TRBJ2-1; no clear D gene. Germline CDR1 and CDR2: SGHRS and YFSETQ. With 0 bases removed from V and 2 bases from J, the gap between germline ends came to 6 bases. This CDR3 region has 14 residues. CDR3 coding DNA: TGCGCCAGCAGCTTGGGGTTCGCCTACAATGAGCAGTTCTTC. It is translated as CASSLGFAYNEQFF. Filled out from reference TRBV5-1 and TRBJ2-1, the complete variable domain reads KAGVTQTPRYLIKTRGQQVTLSCSPISGHRSVSWYQQTPGQGLQFLFEYFSETQRNKGNFPGRFSGRQFSNSRSEMNVSTLELGDSALYLCASSLGFAYNEQFFGPGTRLTVL.

Details on this clonotype: The junction departs from germline at one end; a sequencing error may be responsible. The V call is TRBV5-1, the J call TRBJ2-5; 11 bases map to TRBD1. The germline V gene has CDR1 SGHRS and CDR2 YFSETQ. The length of the CDR3 is 15 residues. CDR3 sequence: CASSHGTGGEETRYF. The CDR3, as DNA: TGCGCCAGCAGCCACGGGACAGGGGGTGAAGAGACCCGGTACTTC. Supplemented by reference TRBV5-1 and TRBJ2-5, the full variable domain reads KAGVTQTPRYLIKTRGQQVTLSCSPISGHRSVSWYQQTPGQGLQFLFEYFSETQRNKGNFPGRFSGRQFSNSRSEMNVSTLELGDSALYLCASSHGTGGEETRYFGPGTRLLVL.

In its sample, this clonotype was seen many times. CDR3 sequence: CASSSLPRTGEAFF. The DNA of the CDR3 is TGTGCCAGCAGTTCCCTACCAAGGACAGGGGAAGCTTTCTTT. V and J are TRBV6-5 and TRBJ1-1, with TRBD1 identical over 8 bases. Trimming cost V 4 bases and J 8 bases; bases outside gene matches: 9. Germline CDR1 and CDR2: MNHEY and SVGAGI. The CDR3 is 14 residues long.

This clonotype has a count of ten or more. The chain couples TRBV14 to TRBJ2-1, with D perhaps matching TRBD1 (6 bases). There are 15 residues in the CDR3. Germline V gene sequence: CDR1 SGHDN, CDR2 FVKESK. V gave up 6 bases and J gave up 4 bases, with 16 bases separating them. The CDR3 bases are TGTGCCAGCAGAGTGGGGGCTGGAGGATACAATGAGCAGTTCTTC. Encoded protein: CASRVGAGGYNEQFF.

At least ten counts were recorded for this clonotype. V is TRBV12-3 or TRBV12-4 and J is TRBJ2-1; no reliable D call. V lost 2 bases to trimming and J lost 9 bases, with 11 bases between them. The CDR3 covers 13 residues. CDR3 residues: CASSLRAPGEQFF. The CDR3 coding sequence is TGTGCCAGCAGTTTAAGGGCCCCGGGTGAGCAGTTCTTC.

This clonotype was seen repeatedly, ten times or more. This chain joins TRBV7-2 and TRBJ2-3; perhaps TRBD2 as D (7 bases). The CDR3 extends over 14 amino acids. Germline values: CDR1 SGHTA, CDR2 FQGNSA. The germline V and J ends were trimmed by 6 bases and 2 bases, with 12 bases remaining between them. DNA for the CDR3: TGTGCCAGCAGTGTAGGGGGGGCCACAGATACGCAGTATTTT. Encoded protein: CASSVGGATDTQYF.

This clonotype has at least ten counts. The genes are TRBV10-3 and TRBJ1-1, with 11 bases fitting TRBD1. J lost 5 bases, V lost 11 bases, and 7 bases had no gene match. Germline-derived CDR1 and CDR2 are ENHRY and SYGVKD. The CDR3 extends over 13 amino acids. This CDR3 is CASRDRGSTEAFF. The CDR3 DNA is TGTGCCTCTCGGGACAGGGGGAGTACTGAAGCTTTCTTT.

This clonotype was counted many times. This rearrangement joins TRBV20-1 to TRBJ2-1, with 9 bases identical to TRBD2. Trimming removed 0 bases from V and 6 bases from J; junction bases left unmatched: 6. The CDR3 covers 15 residues. From germline, CDR1 is DFQATT and CDR2 SNEGSKA (reference sequence). CDR3 amino acids: CSARDTSGLGNEQFF. The CDR3, as DNA: TGCAGTGCTAGAGATACTAGCGGGCTGGGCAATGAGCAGTTCTTC.

This clonotype has at least ten counts. The chain couples TRBV20-1 to TRBJ2-3; possibly TRBD2 for D (5 bases). Germline V gene data show CDR1 as DFQATT and CDR2 as SNEGSKA (reference sequence). V lost 1 base and J lost 7, with 12 bases in between. This CDR3 has 13 amino acids. CDR3 sequence: CSARGTSGNTQYF. The CDR3 bases are TGCAGTGCTAGAGGGACCAGCGGTAATACGCAGTATTTT.

This clonotype appeared many times. V gene TRBV20-1 combines with J gene TRBJ2-3; 7 nucleotides agree with TRBD2. Per germline, CDR1 DFQATT and CDR2 SNEGSKA (reference sequence). V shed 1 base, J shed 2 bases, and the junction held 6 bases outside the gene matches. There are 15 residues in the CDR3. Here the CDR3 reads CSARVRSGATDTQYF. The CDR3 DNA sequence: TGCAGTGCTAGAGTAAGAAGCGGGGCCACAGATACGCAGTATTTT.

This clonotype was found many times. The chain recombines TRBV5-6 with TRBJ2-1; 12 nucleotides align to TRBD2. V shed 3 bases, J shed 7 bases, and the junction held 8 bases outside the gene matches. In germline, CDR1 is SGHDT, CDR2 YYEEEE. This CDR3 has 16 residues. For the CDR3, the DNA is TGTGCCAGCAGCTCACGCCCGGGACTAGCGGGTAATGAGCAGTTCTTC. Protein: CASSSRPGLAGNEQFF.

There are many counts of this clonotype. V usage is TRBV4-1 and J usage is TRBJ2-7; no reliable D call. Per germline, CDR1 MGHRA and CDR2 YSYEKL. V lost 2 bases and J lost 0, with 14 bases in between. The CDR3 runs 16 residues. CDR3 DNA sequence: TGCGCCAGCAGCCAATTCGTCCAGACCCCCTCCTACGAGCAGTACTTC. Its protein product is CASSQFVQTPSYEQYF.

This clonotype has at least ten counts. This chain connects TRBV5-1 to TRBJ2-7, with D possibly TRBD2 on 5 matching bases. CDR1 is SGHRS and CDR2 is YFSETQ in the germline V gene. The V gene lost 9 bases and the J gene lost 0 bases, with 13 bases spanning the gap. The CDR3 is 13 residues long. This CDR3 is CATAAEDSYEQYF. For the CDR3, the DNA is TGCGCCACCGCCGCGGAGGACTCCTACGAGCAGTACTTC.

This clonotype was seen repeatedly, ten times or more. This chain joins TRBV7-2 and TRBJ2-7; D not certain. Between the trimmed V and J ends, which lost 0 bases and 0 bases, there was a span of 9 bases. Germline V lookup: CDR1 SGHTA, CDR2 FQGNSA. The CDR3 totals 15 residues. CDR3 nucleotide sequence: TGTGCCAGCAGCTTAGCTATGGGTGCCTCCTACGAGCAGTACTTC. It codes for CASSLAMGASYEQYF.

The chain is built from TRBV14 and TRBJ2-2; possibly TRBD1 or TRBD2 for D (6 bases each). Germline V gives CDR1 SGHDN, CDR2 FVKESK. V lost 6 bases and J 4 bases, leaving 12 bases between the germline ends. The CDR3 extends over 14 amino acids. CDR3 nucleotide sequence: TGTGCCAGCAGTCGCAGGGGAGGCACCGGGGAGCTGTTTTTT. It encodes CASSRRGGTGELFF.

This clonotype was seen at least ten times. The chain is built from TRBV4-1 and TRBJ1-3; 9 positions match TRBD1. CDR1 is MGHRA, CDR2 YSYEKL, per germline. This CDR3 contains 15 residues. J lost 7 bases, V lost 2 bases, and 6 bases had no gene match. CDR3 in DNA: TGCGCCAGCAGCCAACCCACAGGGGGCGAGAACACCATATATTTT. Protein sequence: CASSQPTGGENTIYF.

This clonotype has ten or more counts. This chain links TRBV5-1 with TRBJ2-7; 7 bases line up with TRBD1. The germline gives CDR1 SGHRS, CDR2 YFSETQ. This CDR3 is built from 15 residues. V shed 5 bases, J shed 7 bases, and the junction held 15 bases outside the gene matches. As DNA, the CDR3 is TGCGCCAGCAGTTTTACATTCGGACAGGCGCGGGAGCAGTACTTC. It yields the protein CASSFTFGQAREQYF.